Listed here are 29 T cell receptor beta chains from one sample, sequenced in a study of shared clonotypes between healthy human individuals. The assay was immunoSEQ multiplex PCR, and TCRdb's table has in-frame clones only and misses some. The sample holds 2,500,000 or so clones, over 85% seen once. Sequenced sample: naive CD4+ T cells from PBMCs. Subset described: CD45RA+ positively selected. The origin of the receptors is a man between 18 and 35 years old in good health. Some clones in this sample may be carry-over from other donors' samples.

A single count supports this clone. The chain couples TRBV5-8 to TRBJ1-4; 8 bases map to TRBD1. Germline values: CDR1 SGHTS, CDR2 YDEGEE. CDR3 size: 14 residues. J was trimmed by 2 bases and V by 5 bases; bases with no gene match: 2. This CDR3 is CASRRTGTNEKLFF. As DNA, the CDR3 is TGTGCCAGCAGGAGGACAGGGACTAATGAAAAACTGTTTTTT.

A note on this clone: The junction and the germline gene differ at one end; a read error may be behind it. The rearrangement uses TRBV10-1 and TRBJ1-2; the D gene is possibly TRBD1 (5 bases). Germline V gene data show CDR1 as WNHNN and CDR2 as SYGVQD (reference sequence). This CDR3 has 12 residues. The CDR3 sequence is CASGEGDYGYTF. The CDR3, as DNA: TGCGCCAGCGGTGAAGGGGACTATGGCTACACCTTC.

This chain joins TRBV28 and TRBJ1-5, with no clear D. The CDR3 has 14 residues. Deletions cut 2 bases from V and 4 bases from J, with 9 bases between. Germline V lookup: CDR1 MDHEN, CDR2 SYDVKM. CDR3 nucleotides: TGTGCCAGCAGTTTACTTTCCGGGAATCAGCCCCAGCATTTT. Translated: CASSLLSGNQPQHF.

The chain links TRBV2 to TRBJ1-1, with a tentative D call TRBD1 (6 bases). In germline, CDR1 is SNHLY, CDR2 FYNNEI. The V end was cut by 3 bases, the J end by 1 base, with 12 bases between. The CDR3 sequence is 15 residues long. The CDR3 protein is CASSELTGGNTEAFF. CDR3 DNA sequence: TGTGCCAGCAGTGAGTTGACAGGTGGGAACACTGAAGCTTTCTTT. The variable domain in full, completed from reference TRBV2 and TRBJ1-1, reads EPEVTQTPSHQVTQMGQEVILRCVPISNHLYFYWYRQILGQKVEFLVSFYNNEISEKSEIFDDQFSVERPDGSNFTLKIRSTKLEDSAMYFCASSELTGGNTEAFFGQGTRLTVV.

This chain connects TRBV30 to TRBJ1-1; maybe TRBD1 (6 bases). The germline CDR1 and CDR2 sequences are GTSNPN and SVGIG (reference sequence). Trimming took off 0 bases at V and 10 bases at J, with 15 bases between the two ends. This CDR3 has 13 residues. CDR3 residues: CAWSVSTLGAAFF. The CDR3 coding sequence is TGTGCCTGGAGTGTATCCACGCTGGGGGCAGCTTTCTTT.

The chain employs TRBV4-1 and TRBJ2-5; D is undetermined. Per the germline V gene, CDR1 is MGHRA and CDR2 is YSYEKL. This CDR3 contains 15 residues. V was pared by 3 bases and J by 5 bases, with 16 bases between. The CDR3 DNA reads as TGCGCCAGCAGCCAGGGTCGGGCACCGCCGGAGACCCAGTACTTC. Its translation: CASSQGRAPPETQYF.

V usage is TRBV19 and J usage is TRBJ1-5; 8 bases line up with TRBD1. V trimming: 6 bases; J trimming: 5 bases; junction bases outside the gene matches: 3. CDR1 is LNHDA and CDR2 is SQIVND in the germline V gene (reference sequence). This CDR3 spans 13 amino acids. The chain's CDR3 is CASRIQGDQPQHF. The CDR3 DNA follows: TGTGCCAGTAGGATACAGGGGGATCAGCCCCAGCATTTT.

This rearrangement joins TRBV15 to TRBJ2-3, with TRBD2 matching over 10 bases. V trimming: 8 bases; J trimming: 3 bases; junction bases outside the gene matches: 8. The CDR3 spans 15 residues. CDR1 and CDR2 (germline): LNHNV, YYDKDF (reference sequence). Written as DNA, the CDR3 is TGTGCCACCTCGAGGCTAGCGGGAGCAACAGATACGCAGTATTTT. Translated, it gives CATSRLAGATDTQYF. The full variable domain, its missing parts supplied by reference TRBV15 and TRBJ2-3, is DAMVIQNPRYQVTQFGKPVTLSCSQTLNHNVMYWYQQKSSQAPKLLFHYYDKDFNNEADTPDNFQSRRPNTSFCFLDIRSPGLGDTAMYLCATSRLAGATDTQYFGPGTRLTVL.

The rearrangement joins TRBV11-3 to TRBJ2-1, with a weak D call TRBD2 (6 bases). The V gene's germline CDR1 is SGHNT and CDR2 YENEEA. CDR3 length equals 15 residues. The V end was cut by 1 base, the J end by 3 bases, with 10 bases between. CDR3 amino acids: CASSLGWRDYNEQFF. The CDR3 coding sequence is TGTGCCAGCAGCTTAGGGTGGAGGGACTACAATGAGCAGTTCTTC.

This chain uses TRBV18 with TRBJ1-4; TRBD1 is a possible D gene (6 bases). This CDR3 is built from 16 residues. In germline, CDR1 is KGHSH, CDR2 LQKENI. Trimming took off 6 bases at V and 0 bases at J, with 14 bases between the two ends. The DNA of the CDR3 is TGTGCCAGCTCTCGCGACAGGCCTGCAACTAATGAAAAACTGTTTTTT. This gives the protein CASSRDRPATNEKLFF.

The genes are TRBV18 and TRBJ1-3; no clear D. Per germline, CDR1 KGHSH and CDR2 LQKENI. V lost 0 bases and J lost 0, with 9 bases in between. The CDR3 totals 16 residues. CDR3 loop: CASSPPGSDSGNTIYF. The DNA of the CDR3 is TGTGCCAGCTCACCACCGGGGTCGGACTCTGGAAACACCATATATTTT.

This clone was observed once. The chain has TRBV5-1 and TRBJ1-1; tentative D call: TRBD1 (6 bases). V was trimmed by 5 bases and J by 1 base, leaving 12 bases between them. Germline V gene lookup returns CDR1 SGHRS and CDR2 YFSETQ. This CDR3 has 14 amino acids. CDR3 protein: CASRQGPSNTEAFF. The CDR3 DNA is TGCGCCAGCAGGCAGGGGCCGTCGAACACTGAAGCTTTCTTT.

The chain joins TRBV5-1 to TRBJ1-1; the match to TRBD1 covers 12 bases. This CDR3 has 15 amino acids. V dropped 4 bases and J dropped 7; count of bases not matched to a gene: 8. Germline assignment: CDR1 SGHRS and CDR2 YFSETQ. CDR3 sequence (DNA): TGCGCCAGCAGCCCGGGACAGGGGGCGGTTGGTGAAGCTTTCTTT. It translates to CASSPGQGAVGEAFF. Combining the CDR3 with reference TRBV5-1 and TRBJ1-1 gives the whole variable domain KAGVTQTPRYLIKTRGQQVTLSCSPISGHRSVSWYQQTPGQGLQFLFEYFSETQRNKGNFPGRFSGRQFSNSRSEMNVSTLELGDSALYLCASSPGQGAVGEAFFGQGTRLTVV.

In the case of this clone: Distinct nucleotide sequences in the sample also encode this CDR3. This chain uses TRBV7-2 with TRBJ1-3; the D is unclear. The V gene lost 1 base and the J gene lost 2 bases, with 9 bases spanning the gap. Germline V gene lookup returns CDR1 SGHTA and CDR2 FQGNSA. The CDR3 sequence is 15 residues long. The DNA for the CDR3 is TGTGCCAGCAGCTTAGTTTCCGGGACTGGAAACACCATATATTTT. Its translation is CASSLVSGTGNTIYF.

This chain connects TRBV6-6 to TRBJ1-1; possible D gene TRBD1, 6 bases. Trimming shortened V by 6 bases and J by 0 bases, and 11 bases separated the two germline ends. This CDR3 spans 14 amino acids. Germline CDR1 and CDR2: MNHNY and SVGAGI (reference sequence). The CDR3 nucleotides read TGTGCCAGCAGCCGGACAGAGATGAACACTGAAGCTTTCTTT. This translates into CASSRTEMNTEAFF.

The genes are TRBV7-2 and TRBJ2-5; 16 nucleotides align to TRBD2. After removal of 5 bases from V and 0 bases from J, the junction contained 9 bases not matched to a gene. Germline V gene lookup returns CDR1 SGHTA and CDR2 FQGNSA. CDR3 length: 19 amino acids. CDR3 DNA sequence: TGTGCCAGCAGCCCGGGACTAGCGGGAGGGCGGGCTTACCAAGAGACCCAGTACTTC. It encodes CASSPGLAGGRAYQETQYF.

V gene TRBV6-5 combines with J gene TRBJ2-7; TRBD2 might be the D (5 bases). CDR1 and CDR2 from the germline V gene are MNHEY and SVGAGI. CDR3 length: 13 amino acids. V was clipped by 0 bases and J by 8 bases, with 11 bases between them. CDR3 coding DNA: TGTGCCAGCAGTTACTCGAGGGCCTCACAGCAGTACTTC. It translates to CASSYSRASQQYF.

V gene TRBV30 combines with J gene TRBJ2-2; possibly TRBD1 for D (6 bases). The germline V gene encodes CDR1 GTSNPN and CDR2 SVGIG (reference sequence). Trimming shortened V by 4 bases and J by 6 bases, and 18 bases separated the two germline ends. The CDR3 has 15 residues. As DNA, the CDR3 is TGTGCCTGGATAGTCAGGGGAAGGCGGGCCGGGGAGCTGTTTTTT. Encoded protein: CAWIVRGRRAGELFF.

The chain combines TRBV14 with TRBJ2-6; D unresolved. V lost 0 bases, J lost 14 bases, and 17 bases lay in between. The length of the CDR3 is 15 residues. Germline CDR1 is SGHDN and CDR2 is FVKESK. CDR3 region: CASSQDLGDRKFLTF. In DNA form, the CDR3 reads TGTGCCAGCAGCCAAGATTTGGGCGACCGGAAATTCCTGACTTTC.

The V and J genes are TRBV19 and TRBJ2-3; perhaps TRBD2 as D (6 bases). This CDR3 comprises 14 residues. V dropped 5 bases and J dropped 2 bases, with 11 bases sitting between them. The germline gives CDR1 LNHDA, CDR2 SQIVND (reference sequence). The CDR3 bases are TGTGCCAGTAGTCTGGGCGGGGACACAGATACGCAGTATTTT. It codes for CASSLGGDTDTQYF.

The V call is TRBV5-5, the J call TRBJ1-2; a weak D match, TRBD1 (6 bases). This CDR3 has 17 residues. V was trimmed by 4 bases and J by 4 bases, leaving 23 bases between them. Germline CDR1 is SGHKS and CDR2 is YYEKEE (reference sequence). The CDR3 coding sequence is TGTGCCAGCAGCGTCCCGACCGGGGGACGAGGGGGCTATGGCTACACCTTC. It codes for CASSVPTGGRGGYGYTF.

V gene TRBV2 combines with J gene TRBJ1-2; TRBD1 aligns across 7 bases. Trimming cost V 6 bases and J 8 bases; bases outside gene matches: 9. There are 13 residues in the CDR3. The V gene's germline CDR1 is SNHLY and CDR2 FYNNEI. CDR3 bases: TGTGCCAGCAGGAACGGACAGGATAGAGGCTACACCTTC. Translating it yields CASRNGQDRGYTF.

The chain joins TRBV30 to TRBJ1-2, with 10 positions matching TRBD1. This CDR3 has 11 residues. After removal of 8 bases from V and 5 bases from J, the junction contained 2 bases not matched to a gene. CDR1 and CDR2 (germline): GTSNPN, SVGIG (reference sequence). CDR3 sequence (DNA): TGTGCCGGGGACAGGGGATATGGCTACACCTTC. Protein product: CAGDRGYGYTF. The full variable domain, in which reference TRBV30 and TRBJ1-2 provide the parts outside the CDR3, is SQTIHQWPATLVQPVGSPLSLECTVEGTSNPNLYWYRQAAGRGLQLLFYSVGIGQISSEVPQNLSASRPQDRQFILSSKKLLLSDSGFYLCAGDRGYGYTFGSGTRLTVV.

CDR3 in amino acids: CASSRRVPNGYTF. The CDR3 DNA sequence: TGTGCCAGTAGCCGCAGGGTTCCAAATGGCTACACCTTC. The chain uses TRBV19 and TRBJ1-2, with D tentatively TRBD1 (5 bases). V was trimmed by 6 bases and J by 6 bases, leaving 14 bases between them. The CDR3 totals 13 residues. Germline V lookup: CDR1 LNHDA, CDR2 SQIVND (reference sequence).

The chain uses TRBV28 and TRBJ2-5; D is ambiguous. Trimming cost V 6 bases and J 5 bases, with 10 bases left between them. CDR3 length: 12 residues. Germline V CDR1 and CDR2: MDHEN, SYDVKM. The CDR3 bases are TGTGCCAGCAGATTAGGTGGGGAGACCCAGTACTTC. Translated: CASRLGGETQYF.

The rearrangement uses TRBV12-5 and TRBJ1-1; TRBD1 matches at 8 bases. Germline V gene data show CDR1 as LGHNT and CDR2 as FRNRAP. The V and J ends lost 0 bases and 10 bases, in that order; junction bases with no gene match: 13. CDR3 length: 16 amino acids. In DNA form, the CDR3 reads TGTGCTAGTGGTTTGGTTAGCGGGGCAGGGGGCTTTGTAGCTTTCTTT. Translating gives CASGLVSGAGGFVAFF.

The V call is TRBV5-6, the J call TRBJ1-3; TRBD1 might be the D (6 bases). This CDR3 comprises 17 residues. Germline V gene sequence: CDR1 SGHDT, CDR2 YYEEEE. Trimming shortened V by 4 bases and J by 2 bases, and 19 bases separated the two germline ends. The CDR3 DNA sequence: TGTGCCAGCAGCAAAACAGGGTCTTTCACTACTGGAAACACCATATATTTT. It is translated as CASSKTGSFTTGNTIYF.

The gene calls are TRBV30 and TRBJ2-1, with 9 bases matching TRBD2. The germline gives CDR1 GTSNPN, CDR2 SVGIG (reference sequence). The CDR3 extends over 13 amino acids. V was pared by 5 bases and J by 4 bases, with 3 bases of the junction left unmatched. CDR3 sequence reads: CAWGLAHYNEQFF. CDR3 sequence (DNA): TGTGCCTGGGGACTAGCGCATTACAATGAGCAGTTCTTC.

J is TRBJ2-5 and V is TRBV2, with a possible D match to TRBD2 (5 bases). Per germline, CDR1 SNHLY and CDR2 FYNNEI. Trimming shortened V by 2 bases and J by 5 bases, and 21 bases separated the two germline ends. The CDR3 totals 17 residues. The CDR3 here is CASSEFWGRRGWETQYF. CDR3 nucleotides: TGTGCCAGCAGTGAATTTTGGGGTCGACGGGGATGGGAGACCCAGTACTTC.